This T cell receptor (beta chain) was identified in a study of blood T cell repertoires in COVID-19. Across the study: Donors in the United States, Italy and Spain gave samples during acute or convalescent COVID-19.

Sequencing was performed with immunoSEQ multiplex PCR; in TCRdb, only in-frame clones are kept and a portion is missing. Among about 390,000 clones listed, around 87% were seen once. Deletions cut 3 bases from V and 6 bases from J, with 14 bases between. CDR1 SGHAT and CDR2 FQNNGV come from the germline V gene. This CDR3 contains 14 residues. Sequencing was carried out using peripheral blood. The sequence was obtained from a woman in her sixties with COVID-19, enrolled during active disease. The chain links TRBV11-2 to TRBJ2-5; no reliable D call. The CDR3 spells CASSFTGWSKTQYF. DNA for the CDR3: TGTGCCAGCAGCTTCACGGGTTGGTCAAAGACCCAGTACTTC.